These 7 T cell receptor beta chains came from one sample sequenced in a study of cytomegalovirus exposure and HLA in healthy donors listed by TCRdb under 2017. The library was prepared using the immunoSEQ multiplex PCR assay. For the multiplex PCR, a mixture combining 60 forward primers for TCR Vbeta segments and 13 reverse primers for TCR Jbeta segments was used. TCRdb's version of the immuneACCESS table is confined to in-frame rearrangements and falls short of the full clone set. An unresolved V gene accounts for under half of the shortfall where checked; the remainder is of unknown origin. Within this sample are about 250,000 clones, with just over 70% of them counted one time only. Around 2.3% of the sample is in the top ten clones. The sequenced sample was PBMCs. These receptors all stem from a female donor in good health and CMV-seronegative.

The chain is built from TRBV2 and TRBJ2-7; 12 positions match TRBD2. CDR1 is SNHLY and CDR2 is FYNNEI in the germline V gene. V was clipped by 6 bases and J by 7 bases; unmatched bases: 4. This CDR3 is built from 13 residues. The DNA of the CDR3 is TGTGCCAGCAGACTAGCGGGAGGAGGGGAGCAGTACTTC. Encoded protein: CASRLAGGGEQYF.

The chain uses TRBV28 and TRBJ2-1, with TRBD2 matching 10 bases. V trimming: 4 bases; J trimming: 2 bases; junction bases outside the gene matches: 5. CDR3 length: 16 amino acids. Germline-derived CDR1 and CDR2 are MDHEN and SYDVKM. In DNA form, the CDR3 reads TGTGCCAGCAGTTCCGGGCTAGCGGGGGCCTACAATGAGCAGTTCTTC. This codes for CASSSGLAGAYNEQFF. Complete variable domain (other parts from reference TRBV28 and TRBJ2-1): DVKVTQSSRYLVKRTGEKVFLECVQDMDHENMFWYRQDPGLGLRLIYFSYDVKMKEKGDIPEGYSVSREKKERFSLILESASTNQTSMYLCASSSGLAGAYNEQFFGPGTRLTVL.

The sample holds a few counts of this clone. In nucleotides, the CDR3 is TGTGCCAGCAGTGCTTGGCAGGGGATGGGGACTAACTATGGCTACACCTTC. Residues: CASSAWQGMGTNYGYTF. The chain carries TRBV6-1 and TRBJ1-2, with a tentative D call TRBD1 (6 bases). CDR3 length: 17 residues. The ends were cut back, 4 bases at V and 0 bases at J, with 18 bases in the middle. Germline V gives CDR1 MNHNS, CDR2 SASEGT.

The chain couples TRBV30 to TRBJ2-3; 8 positions agree with TRBD2. Germline V gene sequence: CDR1 GTSNPN, CDR2 SVGIG (reference sequence). The CDR3 contains 14 residues. V was clipped by 3 bases and J by 2 bases; unmatched bases: 4. CDR3 nucleotides: TGTGCCTGGAGCCCACTAGCGGTCACAGATACGCAGTATTTT. Translation gives CAWSPLAVTDTQYF. The variable domain in full, completed from reference TRBV30 and TRBJ2-3, reads SQTIHQWPATLVQPVGSPLSLECTVEGTSNPNLYWYRQAAGRGLQLLFYSVGIGQISSEVPQNLSASRPQDRQFILSSKKLLLSDSGFYLCAWSPLAVTDTQYFGPGTRLTVL.

The chain is built from TRBV10-2 and TRBJ1-5, with 7 nucleotides matching TRBD1. Germline loops: CDR1 WSHSY, CDR2 SAAADI. This CDR3 has 16 amino acids. V lost 0 bases, J lost 6 bases, and 8 bases stayed unmatched. Here the CDR3 DNA reads TGCGCCAGCAGTGAGTCCTGGCCAGGGGGATTTCAGCCCCAGCATTTT. Amino acids: CASSESWPGGFQPQHF.

This chain connects TRBV7-9 to TRBJ1-2; possibly TRBD1 for D (5 bases). V was pared by 3 bases and J by 3 bases, with 11 bases between. The germline gives CDR1 SEHNR, CDR2 FQNEAQ (reference sequence). The CDR3 extends over 14 amino acids. The CDR3 DNA sequence: TGTGCCAGCAGCTTTGGGGCAGTGGACTATGGCTACACCTTC. This sequence encodes CASSFGAVDYGYTF.

This clone has only one observation. The chain combines TRBV5-4 with TRBJ2-3; possibly TRBD1 for D (6 bases). Deletions cut 8 bases from V and 3 bases from J, with 16 bases between. Germline V gene sequence: CDR1 SGHNT, CDR2 YYREEE (reference sequence). The CDR3 spans 14 residues. CDR3 DNA sequence: TGTGCCAGGACGAGGGACACAACAACAGATACGCAGTATTTT. Translating it yields CARTRDTTTDTQYF.